A single sample gave rise to the 10 T cell receptor beta chains below, sequenced in a study of neurological immune-mediated disorders. Described time point: longitudinal time-point 2. TCRdb re-called the 5' RACE reads with MiXCR, one entry per CDR3 protein. The sample consists of some 30,000 distinct CDR3 sequences, approximately 13% of them appearing once. Source material: PBMCs. These receptors came from a woman aged 35 to 49 in good health.

Ten or more counts support this clonotype. This chain connects TRBV7-2 to TRBJ2-7, with 8 nucleotides matching TRBD1. This CDR3 contains 14 residues. V was clipped by 5 bases and J by 3 bases; unmatched bases: 6. Germline CDR1 SGHTA, CDR2 FQGNSA. CDR3 region: CASSQNGQGYEQYF. The DNA for the CDR3 is TGTGCCAGCAGCCAGAATGGACAGGGCTACGAGCAGTACTTC.

On this clonotype: A clone one base away is much larger, so this may be a read error. The rearrangement joins TRBV5-6 to TRBJ2-3, with a tentative D call TRBD2 (6 bases). Deletions cut 1 base from V and 2 bases from J, with 17 bases between. Germline lookup yields CDR1 SGHDT and CDR2 YYEEEE. This CDR3 spans 17 amino acids. The CDR3 nucleotides read TGTGCCAGCAGCTTGACCATCGGCGGGGCGAACACAGATACGCAGTATTTT. Translating gives CASSLTIGGANTDTQYF.

This clonotype has only a few counts. J is TRBJ2-7 and V is TRBV6-1, with D maybe TRBD1 (6 bases). Germline V gene lookup returns CDR1 MNHNS and CDR2 SASEGT. The CDR3 covers 16 residues. Trimming took off 6 bases at V and 2 bases at J, with 20 bases between the two ends. The CDR3, as DNA: TGTGCCAGCAGCCCTGTAACAGGGACCCATCCCTACGAGCAGTACTTC. This encodes CASSPVTGTHPYEQYF.

The chain joins TRBV6-5 to TRBJ2-1, with a weak D call TRBD2 (6 bases). Germline V gives CDR1 MNHEY, CDR2 SVGAGI. CDR3 length: 13 residues. The V and J ends lost 5 bases and 3 bases respectively, with 8 bases between them. CDR3 loop: CASSTGSYNEQFF. CDR3 coding DNA: TGTGCCAGCAGTACCGGGAGCTACAATGAGCAGTTCTTC.

This clonotype was picked up many times. The chain carries TRBV2 and TRBJ2-7, with unresolved D. The V end lost 5 bases, the J end lost 7 bases, and 15 bases lay between the germline ends. The germline gives CDR1 SNHLY, CDR2 FYNNEI. The CDR3 sequence is 13 residues long. CDR3 region: CASSQGLSVEQYF. The CDR3 bases are TGTGCCAGCAGTCAAGGGCTTTCCGTGGAGCAGTACTTC.

There are many counts of this clonotype. The J gene is TRBJ1-2, the V gene TRBV5-6, with D unclear. The germline V gene has CDR1 SGHDT and CDR2 YYEEEE. V was trimmed by 4 bases and J by 4 bases, leaving 17 bases between them. The CDR3 loop spans 15 amino acids. CDR3 protein: CASSGDGVPFYGYTF. In nucleotides, the CDR3 is TGTGCCAGCAGCGGAGATGGTGTACCCTTCTATGGCTACACCTTC.

This clonotype has at least ten counts. This chain joins TRBV5-1 and TRBJ2-1; the D call may be TRBD1 or TRBD2 (7 bases each). Between the trimmed V and J ends, which lost 2 bases and 8 bases, there was a span of 17 bases. Germline V lookup: CDR1 SGHRS, CDR2 YFSETQ. This CDR3 contains 15 residues. CDR3 sequence: CASSFRGSRGDEQFF. The CDR3 DNA reads as TGCGCCAGCAGCTTCAGGGGGTCCCGGGGGGATGAGCAGTTCTTC.

This clonotype was picked up many times. V gene TRBV7-2 combines with J gene TRBJ1-2; no reliable D call. The V end lost 1 base, the J end lost 4 bases, and 19 bases lay between the germline ends. CDR1 and CDR2 from the germline V gene are SGHTA and FQGNSA. This CDR3 is built from 17 residues. CDR3 DNA: TGTGCCAGCAGCTTAGGGGGAGGGCCTTTAACTTTCTATGGCTACACCTTC. This codes for CASSLGGGPLTFYGYTF.

Ten or more counts support this clonotype. The chain joins TRBV27 to TRBJ2-5; no definite D call. V shed 2 bases and J shed 2 bases, with 9 bases lying between them. The germline gives CDR1 MNHEY, CDR2 SMNVEV (reference sequence). CDR3 length: 14 residues. The CDR3 sequence is CASSLIDQQETQYF. The CDR3 nucleotides are TGTGCCAGCAGTTTAATCGACCAGCAAGAGACCCAGTACTTC.

This clonotype has a count of ten or more. V usage is TRBV5-1 and J usage is TRBJ2-7; maybe TRBD2 (6 bases). CDR1 is SGHRS and CDR2 is YFSETQ in the germline V gene. This CDR3 is 13 amino acids long. V was cut by 4 bases and J by 3 bases, with 11 bases left in between. The CDR3 spells CASSAGLLYEQYF. The CDR3 region has the DNA TGCGCCAGCAGCGCGGGACTCCTCTACGAGCAGTACTTC.